This T cell receptor (beta chain) was recovered during a study of T-cell memory formation after mild COVID-19. With respect to this clonotype: What it binds is unknown.

From the 5' RACE reads, TCRdb called clonotypes with MiXCR, one entry per CDR3 protein. Counted here are about 410,000 distinct CDR3 sequences, around 22% occurring once; the ten biggest clones make up roughly 13%. The V segment lost 1 base and the J segment 2 bases; nucleotides outside the gene matches: 5. The CDR3 sequence is 17 residues long. Germline V gives CDR1 LGHDT, CDR2 YNNKEL (reference sequence). Study-wide results and caveats: There were some responding clones in pre-infection memory, which suggested that cross-reactive memory had joined. Balance between CD4 and CD8 was seen in clones contracting day 15 to 85, and a CD4+ lean was seen in later expanders.

Sequenced: PBMCs or a T cell subset sorted from them (not recorded which). The chain couples TRBV3-1 to TRBJ2-7, with 13 bases fitting TRBD2. This sequence originates from an adult woman who had mild COVID-19 (a few samples of this study predate the infection). Cell type and time point are not known. CDR3 nucleotide sequence: TGTGCCAGCAGCCAAGGGACTAGCGGGGGATGGACCTACGAGCAGTACTTC. Protein product: CASSQGTSGGWTYEQYF.